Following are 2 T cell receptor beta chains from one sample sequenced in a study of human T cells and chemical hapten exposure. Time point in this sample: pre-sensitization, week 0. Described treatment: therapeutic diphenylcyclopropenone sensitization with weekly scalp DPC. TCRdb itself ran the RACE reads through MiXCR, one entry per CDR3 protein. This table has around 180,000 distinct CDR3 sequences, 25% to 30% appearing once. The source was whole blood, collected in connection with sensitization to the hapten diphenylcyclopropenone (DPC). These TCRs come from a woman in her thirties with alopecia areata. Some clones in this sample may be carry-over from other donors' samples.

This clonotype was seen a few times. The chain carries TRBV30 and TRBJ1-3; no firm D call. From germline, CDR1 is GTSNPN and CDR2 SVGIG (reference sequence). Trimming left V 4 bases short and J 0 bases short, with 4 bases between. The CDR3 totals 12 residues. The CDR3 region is CAWTHSGNTIYF. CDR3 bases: TGTGCCTGGACTCACTCTGGAAACACCATATATTTT.

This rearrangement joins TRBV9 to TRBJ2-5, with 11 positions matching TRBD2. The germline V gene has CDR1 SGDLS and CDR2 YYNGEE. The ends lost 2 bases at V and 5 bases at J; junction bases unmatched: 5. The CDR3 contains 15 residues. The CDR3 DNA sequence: TGTGCCAGCAGCGTTAGCGGGGGGGCCTGGGAGACCCAGTACTTC. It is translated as CASSVSGGAWETQYF.